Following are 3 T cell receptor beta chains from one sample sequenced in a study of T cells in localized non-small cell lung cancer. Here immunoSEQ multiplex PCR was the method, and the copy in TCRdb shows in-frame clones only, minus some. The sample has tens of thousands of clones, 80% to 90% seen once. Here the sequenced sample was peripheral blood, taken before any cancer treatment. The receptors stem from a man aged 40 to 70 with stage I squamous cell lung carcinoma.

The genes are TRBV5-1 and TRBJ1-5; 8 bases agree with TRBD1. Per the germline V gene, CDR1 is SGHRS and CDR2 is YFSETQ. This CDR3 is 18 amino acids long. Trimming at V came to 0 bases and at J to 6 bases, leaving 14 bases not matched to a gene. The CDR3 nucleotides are TGCGCCAGCAGCTTGGAAGGGTCAGGGGGCGGCCCTGGTCAGCCCCAGCATTTT. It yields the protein CASSLEGSGGGPGQPQHF.

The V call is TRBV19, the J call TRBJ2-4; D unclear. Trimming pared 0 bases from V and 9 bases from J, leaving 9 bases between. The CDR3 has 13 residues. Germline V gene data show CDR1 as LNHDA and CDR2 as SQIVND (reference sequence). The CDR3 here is CASSIDSMSIQYF. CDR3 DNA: TGTGCCAGTAGTATAGATTCGATGAGCATTCAGTACTTC.

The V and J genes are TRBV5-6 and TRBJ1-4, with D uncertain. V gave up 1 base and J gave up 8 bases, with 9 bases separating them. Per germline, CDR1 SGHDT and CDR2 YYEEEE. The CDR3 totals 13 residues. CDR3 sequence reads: CASSLSTTEKLFF. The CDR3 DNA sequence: TGTGCCAGCAGCTTGTCAACGACCGAAAAACTGTTTTTT.